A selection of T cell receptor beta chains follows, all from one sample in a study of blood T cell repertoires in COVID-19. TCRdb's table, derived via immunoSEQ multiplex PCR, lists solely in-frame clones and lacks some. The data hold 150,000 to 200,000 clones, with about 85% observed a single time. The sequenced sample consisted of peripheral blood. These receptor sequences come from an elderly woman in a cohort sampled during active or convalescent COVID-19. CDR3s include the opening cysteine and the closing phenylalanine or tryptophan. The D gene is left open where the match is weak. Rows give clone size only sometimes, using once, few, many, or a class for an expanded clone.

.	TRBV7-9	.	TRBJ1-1	TGTGCCAGCAGCCTGGAGATGAACACTGAAGCTTTCTTT	CASSLEMNTEAFF
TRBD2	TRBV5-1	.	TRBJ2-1	TGCGCCAGCAGCCCTGGCGCGGGAGCGTACACATCCTACAATGAGCAGTTCTTC	CASSPGAGAYTSYNEQFF
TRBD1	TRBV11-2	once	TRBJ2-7	TGTGCCAGCAGGGAGGACAGGATCCTGGCCTACGAGCAGTACTTC	CASREDRILAYEQYF
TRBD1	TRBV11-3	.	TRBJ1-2	TGTGCCAGCAGCTTAGCCCTACAGGGGAACTATGGCTACACCTTC	CASSLALQGNYGYTF
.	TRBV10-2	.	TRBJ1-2	TGCGCCAGCAGTCCCCAGGGGAATTATGGCTACACCTTC	CASSPQGNYGYTF
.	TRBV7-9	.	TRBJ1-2	TGTGCCAGCAGCTCGACTCAGCGGGGCCTCACCCGAAACTATGGCTACACCTTC	CASSSTQRGLTRNYGYTF
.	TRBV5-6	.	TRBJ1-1	TGTGCCAGCAGCCTGGGGGGGCTGAACACTGAAGCTTTCTTT	CASSLGGLNTEAFF
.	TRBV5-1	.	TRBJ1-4	TGCGCCAGCAGCTTGGTTTCGGGGTATACAACTAATGAAAAACTGTTTTTT	CASSLVSGYTTNEKLFF
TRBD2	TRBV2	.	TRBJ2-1	TGTGCCAGCAGGAGCGGGTTGCTAGCGGGGGAAAATGAGCAGTTCTTC	CASRSGLLAGENEQFF
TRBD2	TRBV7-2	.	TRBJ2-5	TGTGCCAGCAGCATCTCTAGCGGGAGGGCAGGGAAGACCCAGTACTTC	CASSISSGRAGKTQYF
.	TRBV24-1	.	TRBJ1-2	TGTGCCACGGCGGGTGCCGGGGTTTTTGACTATGGCTACACCTTC	CATAGAGVFDYGYTF
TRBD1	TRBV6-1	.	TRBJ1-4	TGTGCCAGCAGTGACCGGGACAGGGGGGAAAAACTGTTTTTT	CASSDRDRGEKLFF
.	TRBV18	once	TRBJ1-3	TGTGCCAGCTCACCACCGCGGGAGATCTCTGGAAACACCATATATTTT	CASSPPREISGNTIYF
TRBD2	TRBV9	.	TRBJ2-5	TGTGCCAGCAGCGTAGGGACTAGCGGGAGGGCCGGAGAGACCCAGTACTTC	CASSVGTSGRAGETQYF
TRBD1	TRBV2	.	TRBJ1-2	TGTGCCAGCAGTCCGGACAGGGTAGGAGGCTACACCTTC	CASSPDRVGGYTF
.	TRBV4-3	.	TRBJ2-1	TGCGCCAGCAGCCAACCGAACCGGGGTAACAATGAGCAGTTCTTC	CASSQPNRGNNEQFF